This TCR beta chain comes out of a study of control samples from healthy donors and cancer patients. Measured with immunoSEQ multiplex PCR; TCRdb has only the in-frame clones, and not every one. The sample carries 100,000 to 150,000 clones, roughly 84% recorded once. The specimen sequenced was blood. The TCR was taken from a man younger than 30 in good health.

CDR3 loop: CASSEGQGHNYGYTF. The CDR3 DNA sequence: TGTGCCAGCAGTGAAGGACAGGGGCATAACTATGGCTACACCTTC. The gene calls are TRBV6-1 and TRBJ1-2; 8 positions agree with TRBD1. Germline trimming cut 1 base from V and 1 base from J; bases unmatched to any gene: 2. The V gene's germline CDR1 is MNHNS and CDR2 SASEGT. This CDR3 comprises 15 residues.